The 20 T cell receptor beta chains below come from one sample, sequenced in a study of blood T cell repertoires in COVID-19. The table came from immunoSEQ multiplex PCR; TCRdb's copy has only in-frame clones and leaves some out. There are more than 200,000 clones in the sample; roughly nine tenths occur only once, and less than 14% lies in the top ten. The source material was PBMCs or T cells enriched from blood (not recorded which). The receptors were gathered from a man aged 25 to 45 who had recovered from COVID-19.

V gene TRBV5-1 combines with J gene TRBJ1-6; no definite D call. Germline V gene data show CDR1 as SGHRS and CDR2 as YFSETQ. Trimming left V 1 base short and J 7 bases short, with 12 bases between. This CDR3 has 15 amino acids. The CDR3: CASSLIGERNSPLHF. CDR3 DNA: TGCGCCAGCAGCTTGATCGGGGAACGGAATTCACCCCTCCACTTT.

The CDR3 spells CASSALRNNEQFF. The DNA for the CDR3 is TGTGCCAGCAGCGCCCTGAGGAACAATGAGCAGTTCTTC. This rearrangement joins TRBV7-9 to TRBJ2-1, with D unclear. Germline CDR1 SEHNR, CDR2 FQNEAQ (reference sequence). The CDR3 is 13 residues long. V was clipped by 5 bases and J by 5 bases, with 10 bases between them.

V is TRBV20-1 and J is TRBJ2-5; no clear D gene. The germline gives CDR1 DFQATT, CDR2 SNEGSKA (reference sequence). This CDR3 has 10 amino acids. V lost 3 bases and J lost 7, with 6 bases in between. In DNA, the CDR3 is TGCAGTGCTAGTAGCCCGACCCAGTACTTC. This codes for CSASSPTQYF.

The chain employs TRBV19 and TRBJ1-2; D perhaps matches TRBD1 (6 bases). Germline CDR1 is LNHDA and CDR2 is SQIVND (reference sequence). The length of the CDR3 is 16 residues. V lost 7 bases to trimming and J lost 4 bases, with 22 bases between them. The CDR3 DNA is TGTGCCAGTACCCAACTCAGGGGTGAGCATCGCTATGGCTACACCTTC. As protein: CASTQLRGEHRYGYTF.

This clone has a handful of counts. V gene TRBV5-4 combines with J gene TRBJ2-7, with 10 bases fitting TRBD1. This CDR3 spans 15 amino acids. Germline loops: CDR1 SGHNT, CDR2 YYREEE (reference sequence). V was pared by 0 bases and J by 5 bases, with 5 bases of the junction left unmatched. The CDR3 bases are TGTGCCAGCAGCTTGGCCAGGGACAGGGGCCACGAGCAGTACTTC. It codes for CASSLARDRGHEQYF. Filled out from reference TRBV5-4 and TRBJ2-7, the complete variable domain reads ETGVTQSPTHLIKTRGQQVTLRCSSQSGHNTVSWYQQALGQGPQFIFQYYREEENGRGNFPPRFSGLQFPNYSSELNVNALELDDSALYLCASSLARDRGHEQYFGPGTRLTVT.

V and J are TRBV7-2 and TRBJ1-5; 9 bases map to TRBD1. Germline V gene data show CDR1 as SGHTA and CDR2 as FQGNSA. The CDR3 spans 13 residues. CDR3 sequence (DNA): TGTGCAAGCGGGGACAGGGGCAATCAGCCCCAGCATTTT. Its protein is CASGDRGNQPQHF. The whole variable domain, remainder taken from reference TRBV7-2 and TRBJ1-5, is GAGVSQSPSNKVTEKGKDVELRCDPISGHTALYWYRQSLGQGLEFLIYFQGNSAPDKSGLPSDRFSAERTGGSVSTLTIQRTQQEDSAVYLCASGDRGNQPQHFGDGTRLSIL.

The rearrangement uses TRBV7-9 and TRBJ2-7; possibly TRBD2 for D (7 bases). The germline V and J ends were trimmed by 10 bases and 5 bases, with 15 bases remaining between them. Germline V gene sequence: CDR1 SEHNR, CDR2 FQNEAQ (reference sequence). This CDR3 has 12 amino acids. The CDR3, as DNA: TGTGCCACACGGGGGGCAGGGAACGAGCAGTACTTC. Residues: CATRGAGNEQYF.

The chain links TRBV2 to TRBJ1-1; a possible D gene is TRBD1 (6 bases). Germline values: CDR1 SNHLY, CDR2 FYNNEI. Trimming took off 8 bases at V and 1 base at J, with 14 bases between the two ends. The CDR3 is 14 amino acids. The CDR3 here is CASLRGGQNTEAFF. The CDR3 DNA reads TGTGCCAGCCTACGCGGGGGGCAGAACACTGAAGCTTTCTTT. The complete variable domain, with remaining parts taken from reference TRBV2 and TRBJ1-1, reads EPEVTQTPSHQVTQMGQEVILRCVPISNHLYFYWYRQILGQKVEFLVSFYNNEISEKSEIFDDQFSVERPDGSNFTLKIRSTKLEDSAMYFCASLRGGQNTEAFFGQGTRLTVV.

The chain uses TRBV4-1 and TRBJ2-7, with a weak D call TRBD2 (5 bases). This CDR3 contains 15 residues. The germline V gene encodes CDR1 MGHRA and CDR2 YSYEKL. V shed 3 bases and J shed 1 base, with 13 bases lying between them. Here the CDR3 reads CASSHALEDSYEQYF. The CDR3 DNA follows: TGCGCCAGCAGCCACGCCCTGGAGGATTCCTACGAGCAGTACTTC.

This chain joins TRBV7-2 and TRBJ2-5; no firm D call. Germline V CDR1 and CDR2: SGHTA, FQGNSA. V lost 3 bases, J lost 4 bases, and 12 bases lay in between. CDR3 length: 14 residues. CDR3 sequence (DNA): TGTGCCAGCAGCTTGTCTATCCTCCGAGAGACCCAGTACTTC. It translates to CASSLSILRETQYF.

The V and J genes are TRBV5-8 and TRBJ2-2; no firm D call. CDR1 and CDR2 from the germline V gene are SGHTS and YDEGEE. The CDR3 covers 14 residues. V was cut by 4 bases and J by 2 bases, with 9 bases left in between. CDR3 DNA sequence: TGTGCCAGCAGCCCGACACCAAACACCGGGGAGCTGTTTTTT. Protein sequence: CASSPTPNTGELFF.

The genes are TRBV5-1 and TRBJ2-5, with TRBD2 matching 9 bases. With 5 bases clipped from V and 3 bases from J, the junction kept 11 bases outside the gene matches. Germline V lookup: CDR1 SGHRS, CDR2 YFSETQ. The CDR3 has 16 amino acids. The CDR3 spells CASRASGISREETQYF. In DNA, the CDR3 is TGCGCCAGCAGGGCTAGCGGGATCTCCCGGGAAGAGACCCAGTACTTC.

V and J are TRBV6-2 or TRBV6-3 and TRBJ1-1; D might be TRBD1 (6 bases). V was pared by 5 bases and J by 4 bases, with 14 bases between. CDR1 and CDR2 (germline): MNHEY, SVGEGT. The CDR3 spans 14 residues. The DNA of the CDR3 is TGTGCCAGCAGTGGTCGAGGGGGATTCACTGAAGCTTTCTTT. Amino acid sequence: CASSGRGGFTEAFF.

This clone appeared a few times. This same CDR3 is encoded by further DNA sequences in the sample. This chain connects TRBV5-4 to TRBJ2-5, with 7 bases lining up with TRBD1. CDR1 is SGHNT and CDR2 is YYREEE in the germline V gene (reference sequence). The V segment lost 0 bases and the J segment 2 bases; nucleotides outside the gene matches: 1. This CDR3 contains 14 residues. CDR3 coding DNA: TGTGCCAGCAGCTTGGGACAGGGTCAAGAGACCCAGTACTTC. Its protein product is CASSLGQGQETQYF.

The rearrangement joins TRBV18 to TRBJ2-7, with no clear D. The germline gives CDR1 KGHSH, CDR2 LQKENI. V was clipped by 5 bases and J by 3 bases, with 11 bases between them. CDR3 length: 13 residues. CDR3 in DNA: TGTGCCAGCTCATTAGCAGCTTACTACGAGCAGTACTTC. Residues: CASSLAAYYEQYF. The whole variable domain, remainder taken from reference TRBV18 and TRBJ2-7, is NAGVMQNPRHLVRRRGQEARLRCSPMKGHSHVYWYRQLPEEGLKFMVYLQKENIIDESGMPKERFSAEFPKEGPSILRIQQVVRGDSAAYFCASSLAAYYEQYFGPGTRLTVT.

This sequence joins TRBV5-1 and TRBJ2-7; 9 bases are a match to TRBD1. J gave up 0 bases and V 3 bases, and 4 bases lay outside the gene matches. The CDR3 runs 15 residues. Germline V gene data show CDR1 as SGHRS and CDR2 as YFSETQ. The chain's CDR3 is CASSSRTGASYEQYF. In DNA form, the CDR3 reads TGCGCCAGCAGCTCAAGGACAGGGGCCTCCTACGAGCAGTACTTC.

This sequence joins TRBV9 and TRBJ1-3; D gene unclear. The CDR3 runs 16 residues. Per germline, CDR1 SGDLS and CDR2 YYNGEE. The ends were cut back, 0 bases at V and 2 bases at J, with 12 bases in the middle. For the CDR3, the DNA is TGTGCCAGCAGCGTAGGTGGGCCCCGGACTGGAAACACCATATATTTT. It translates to CASSVGGPRTGNTIYF.

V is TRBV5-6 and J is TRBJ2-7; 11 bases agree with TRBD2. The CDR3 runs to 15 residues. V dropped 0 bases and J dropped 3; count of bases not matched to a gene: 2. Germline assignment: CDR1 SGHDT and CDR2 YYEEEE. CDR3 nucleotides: TGTGCCAGCAGCTTGGGACTAGCGGGGAGCTACGAGCAGTACTTC. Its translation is CASSLGLAGSYEQYF.

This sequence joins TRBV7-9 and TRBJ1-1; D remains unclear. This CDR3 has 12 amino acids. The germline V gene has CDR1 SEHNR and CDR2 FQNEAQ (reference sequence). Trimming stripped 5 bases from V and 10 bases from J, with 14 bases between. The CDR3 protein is CASSLSVEGAFF. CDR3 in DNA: TGTGCCAGCAGCCTATCCGTCGAGGGAGCTTTCTTT.

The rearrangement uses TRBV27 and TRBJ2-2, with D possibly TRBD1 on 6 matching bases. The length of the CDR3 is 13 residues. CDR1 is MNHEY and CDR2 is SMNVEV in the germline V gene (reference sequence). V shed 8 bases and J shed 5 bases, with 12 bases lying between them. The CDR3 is CASLDRGTGELFF. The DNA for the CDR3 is TGTGCCAGCCTGGACAGAGGGACCGGGGAGCTGTTTTTT.